Included here is one TCR beta chain sequence, with context. Method: immunoSEQ multiplex PCR; TCRdb's copy keeps in-frame clones and lacks some. Of about 200,000 clones listed, about 80% were seen once; the top ten hold roughly 7%. This CDR3 region has 14 residues. Germline CDR1 and CDR2: MNHEY and SVGAGI. The ends were cut back, 5 bases at V and 6 bases at J, with 14 bases in the middle. Cohorts were based on clinical histories the participants reported. This sample is drawn from a study of blood T cell repertoires in COVID-19. About the research overall: Material from acute and convalescent COVID-19 was sourced from the United States, Italy and Spain.

The V and J genes are TRBV6-5 and TRBJ1-5; D may be TRBD1 (6 bases). The clonotype originates from a man in his forties who had recovered from COVID-19. Input material: PBMCs or T cells enriched from blood (not recorded which). CDR3 loop: CASSRGGASQPQHF. The DNA of the CDR3 is TGTGCCAGCAGTCGTGGGGGGGCAAGTCAGCCCCAGCATTTT.